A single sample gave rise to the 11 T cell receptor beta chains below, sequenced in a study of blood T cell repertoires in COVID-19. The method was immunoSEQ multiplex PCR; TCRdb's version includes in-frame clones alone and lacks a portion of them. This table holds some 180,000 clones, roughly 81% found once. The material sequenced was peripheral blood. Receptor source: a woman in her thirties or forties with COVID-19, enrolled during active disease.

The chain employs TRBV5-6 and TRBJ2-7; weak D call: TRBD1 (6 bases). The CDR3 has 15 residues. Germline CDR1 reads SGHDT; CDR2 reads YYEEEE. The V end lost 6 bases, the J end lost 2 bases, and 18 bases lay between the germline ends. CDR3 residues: CASTGVGRGPYEQYF. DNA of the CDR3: TGTGCCAGCACCGGGGTGGGCAGGGGTCCCTACGAGCAGTACTTC.

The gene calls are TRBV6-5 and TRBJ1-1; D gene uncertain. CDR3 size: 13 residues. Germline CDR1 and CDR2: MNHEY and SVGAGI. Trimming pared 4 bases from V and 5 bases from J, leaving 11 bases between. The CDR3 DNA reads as TGTGCCAGCAGTTCCGGGAGAGCAACTGAAGCTTTCTTT. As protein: CASSSGRATEAFF.

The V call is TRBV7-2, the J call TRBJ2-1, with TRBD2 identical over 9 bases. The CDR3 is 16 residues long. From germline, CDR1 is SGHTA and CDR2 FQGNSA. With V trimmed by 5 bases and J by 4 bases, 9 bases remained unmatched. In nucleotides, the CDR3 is TGTGCCAGCAGCATTTCCGGGACTAGCTTTTACAATGAGCAGTTCTTC. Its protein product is CASSISGTSFYNEQFF.

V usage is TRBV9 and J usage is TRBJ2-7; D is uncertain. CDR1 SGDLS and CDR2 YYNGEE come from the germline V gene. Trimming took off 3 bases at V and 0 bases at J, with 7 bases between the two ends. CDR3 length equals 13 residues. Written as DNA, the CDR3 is TGTGCCAGCAGCGATGGCAGCTCCTACGAGCAGTACTTC. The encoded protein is CASSDGSSYEQYF.

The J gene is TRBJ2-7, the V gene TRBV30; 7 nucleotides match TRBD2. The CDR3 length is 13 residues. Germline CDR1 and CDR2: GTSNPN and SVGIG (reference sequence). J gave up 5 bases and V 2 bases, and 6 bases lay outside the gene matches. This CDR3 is CAWSWASGNEQYF. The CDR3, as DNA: TGTGCCTGGAGTTGGGCTAGCGGAAACGAGCAGTACTTC.

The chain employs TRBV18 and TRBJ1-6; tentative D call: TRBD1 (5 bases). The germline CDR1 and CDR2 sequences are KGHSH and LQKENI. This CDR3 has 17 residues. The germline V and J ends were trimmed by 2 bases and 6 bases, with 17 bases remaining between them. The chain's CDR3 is CASSPFGPSQGNSPLHF. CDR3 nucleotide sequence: TGTGCCAGCTCACCATTCGGGCCCTCCCAGGGTAATTCACCCCTCCACTTT.

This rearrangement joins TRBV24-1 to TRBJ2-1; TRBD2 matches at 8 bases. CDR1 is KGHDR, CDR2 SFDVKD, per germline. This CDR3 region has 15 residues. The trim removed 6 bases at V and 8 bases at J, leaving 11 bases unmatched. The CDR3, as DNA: TGTGCCACCAGTTCTGTCCGGGAGGGGGTTTATGAGCAGTTCTTC. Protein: CATSSVREGVYEQFF.

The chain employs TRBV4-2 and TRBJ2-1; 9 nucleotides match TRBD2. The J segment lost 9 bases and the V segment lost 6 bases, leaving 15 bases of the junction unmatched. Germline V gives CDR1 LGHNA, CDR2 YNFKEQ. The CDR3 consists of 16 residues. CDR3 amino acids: CASRLGLAGGSGEQFF. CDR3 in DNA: TGTGCCAGCAGACTGGGCCTCGCGGGAGGGTCGGGTGAGCAGTTCTTC.

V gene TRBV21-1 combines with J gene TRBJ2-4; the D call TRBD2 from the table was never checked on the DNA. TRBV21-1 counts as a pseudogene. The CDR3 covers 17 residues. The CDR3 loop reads CASSKRSGSEGKNIQYF. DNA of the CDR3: TGTGCCAGCAGCAAACGTAGCGGGAGCGAGGGGAAAAACATTCAGTACTTC.

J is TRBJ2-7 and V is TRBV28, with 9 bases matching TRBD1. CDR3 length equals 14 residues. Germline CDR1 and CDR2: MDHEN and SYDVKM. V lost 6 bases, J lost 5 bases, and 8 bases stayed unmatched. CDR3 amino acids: CASSQQGARHEQYF. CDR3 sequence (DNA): TGTGCCAGCAGCCAACAGGGGGCGCGCCACGAGCAGTACTTC. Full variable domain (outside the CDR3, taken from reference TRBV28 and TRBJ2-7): DVKVTQSSRYLVKRTGEKVFLECVQDMDHENMFWYRQDPGLGLRLIYFSYDVKMKEKGDIPEGYSVSREKKERFSLILESASTNQTSMYLCASSQQGARHEQYFGPGTRLTVT.

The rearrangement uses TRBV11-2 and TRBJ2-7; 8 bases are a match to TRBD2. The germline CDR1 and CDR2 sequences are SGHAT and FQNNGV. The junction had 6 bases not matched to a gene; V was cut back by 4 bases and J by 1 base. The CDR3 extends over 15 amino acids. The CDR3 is CASSWSGRPSYEQYF. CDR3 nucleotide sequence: TGTGCCAGCAGCTGGAGCGGGAGACCATCCTACGAGCAGTACTTC.